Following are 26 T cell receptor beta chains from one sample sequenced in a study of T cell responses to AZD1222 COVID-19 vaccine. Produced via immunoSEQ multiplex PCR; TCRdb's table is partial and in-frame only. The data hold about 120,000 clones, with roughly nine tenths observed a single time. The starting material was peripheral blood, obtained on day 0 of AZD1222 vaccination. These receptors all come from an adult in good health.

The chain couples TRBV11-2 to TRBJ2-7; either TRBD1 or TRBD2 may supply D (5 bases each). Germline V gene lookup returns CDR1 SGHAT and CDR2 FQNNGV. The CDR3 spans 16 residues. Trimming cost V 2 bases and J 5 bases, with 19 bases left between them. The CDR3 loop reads CASSLTPGSRAHEQYF. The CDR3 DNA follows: TGTGCCAGCAGCTTAACGCCGGGGAGCAGGGCACACGAGCAGTACTTC.

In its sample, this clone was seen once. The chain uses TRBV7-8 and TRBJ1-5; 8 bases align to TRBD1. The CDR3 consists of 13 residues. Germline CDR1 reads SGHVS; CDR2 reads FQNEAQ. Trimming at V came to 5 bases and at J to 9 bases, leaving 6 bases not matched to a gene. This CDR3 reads CASSLDREGPQHF. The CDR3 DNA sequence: TGTGCCAGCAGCCTGGACAGGGAGGGGCCCCAGCATTTT.

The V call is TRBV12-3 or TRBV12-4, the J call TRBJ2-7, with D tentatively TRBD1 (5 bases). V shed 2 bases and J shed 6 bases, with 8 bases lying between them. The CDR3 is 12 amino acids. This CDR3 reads CASSLLGREQYF. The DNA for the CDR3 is TGTGCCAGCAGTTTATTGGGGCGCGAGCAGTACTTC.

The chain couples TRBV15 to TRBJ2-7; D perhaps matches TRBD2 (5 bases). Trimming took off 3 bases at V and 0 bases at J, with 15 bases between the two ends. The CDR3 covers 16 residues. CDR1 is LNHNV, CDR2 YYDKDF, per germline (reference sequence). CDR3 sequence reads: CATSSRGGLDSYEQYF. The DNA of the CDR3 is TGTGCCACCAGCAGCCGCGGCGGGCTTGACTCCTACGAGCAGTACTTC.

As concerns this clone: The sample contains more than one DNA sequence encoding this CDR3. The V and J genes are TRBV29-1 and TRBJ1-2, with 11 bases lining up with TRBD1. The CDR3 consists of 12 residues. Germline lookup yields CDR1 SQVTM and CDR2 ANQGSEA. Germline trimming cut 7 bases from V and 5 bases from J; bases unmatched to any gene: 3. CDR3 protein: CSGTGGSYGYTF. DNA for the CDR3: TGCAGCGGGACAGGGGGCTCATATGGCTACACCTTC.

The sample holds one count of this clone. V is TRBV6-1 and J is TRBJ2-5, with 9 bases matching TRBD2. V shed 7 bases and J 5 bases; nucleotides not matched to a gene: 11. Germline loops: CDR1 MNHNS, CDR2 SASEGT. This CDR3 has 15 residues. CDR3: CASNPSGVPRETQYF. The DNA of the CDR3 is TGTGCCAGCAATCCTAGCGGGGTACCTCGTGAGACCCAGTACTTC.

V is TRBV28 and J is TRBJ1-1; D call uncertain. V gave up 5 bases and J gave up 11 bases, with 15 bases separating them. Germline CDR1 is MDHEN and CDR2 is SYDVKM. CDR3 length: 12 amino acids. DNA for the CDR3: TGTGCCAGCAGTCCATCGTATCCGCTGGCTTTCTTT. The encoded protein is CASSPSYPLAFF.

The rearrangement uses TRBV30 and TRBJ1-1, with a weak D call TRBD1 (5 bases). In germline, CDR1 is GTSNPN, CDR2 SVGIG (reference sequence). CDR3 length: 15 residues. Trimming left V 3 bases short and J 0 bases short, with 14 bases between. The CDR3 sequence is CAWSHKGIMNTEAFF. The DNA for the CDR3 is TGTGCCTGGAGCCACAAGGGGATAATGAACACTGAAGCTTTCTTT.

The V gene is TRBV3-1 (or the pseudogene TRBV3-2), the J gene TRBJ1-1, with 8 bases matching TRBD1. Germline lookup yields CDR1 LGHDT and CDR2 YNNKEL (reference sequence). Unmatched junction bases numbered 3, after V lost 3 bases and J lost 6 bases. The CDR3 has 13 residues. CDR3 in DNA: TGTGCCAGCAGCCAGCAGGGGGCACCTGAAGCTTTCTTT. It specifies CASSQQGAPEAFF.

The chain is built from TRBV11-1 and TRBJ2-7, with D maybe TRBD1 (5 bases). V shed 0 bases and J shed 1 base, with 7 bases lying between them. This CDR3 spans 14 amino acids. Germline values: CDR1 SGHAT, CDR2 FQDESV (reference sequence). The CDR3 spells CASSLAKGSYEQYF. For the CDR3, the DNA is TGTGCCAGCAGCTTAGCTAAGGGGTCCTACGAGCAGTACTTC.

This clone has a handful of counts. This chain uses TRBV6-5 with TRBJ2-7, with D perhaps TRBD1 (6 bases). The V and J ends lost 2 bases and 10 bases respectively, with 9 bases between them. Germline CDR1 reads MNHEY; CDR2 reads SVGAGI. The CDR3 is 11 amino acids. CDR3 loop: CASSYNRVQYF. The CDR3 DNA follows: TGTGCCAGCAGTTACAACAGGGTTCAGTACTTC.

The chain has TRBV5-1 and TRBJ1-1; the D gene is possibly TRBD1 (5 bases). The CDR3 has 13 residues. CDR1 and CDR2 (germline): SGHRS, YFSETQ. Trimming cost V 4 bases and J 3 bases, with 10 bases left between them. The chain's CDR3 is CASSREGHTEAFF. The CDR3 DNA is TGCGCCAGCAGCCGGGAGGGACACACTGAAGCTTTCTTT.

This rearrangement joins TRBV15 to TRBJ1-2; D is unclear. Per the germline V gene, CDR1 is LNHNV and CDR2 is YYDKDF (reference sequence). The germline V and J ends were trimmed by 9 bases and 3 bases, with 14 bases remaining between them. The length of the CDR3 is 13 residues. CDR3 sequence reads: CATSPSKDYGYTF. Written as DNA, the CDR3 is TGTGCCACATCGCCCAGTAAAGACTATGGCTACACCTTC.

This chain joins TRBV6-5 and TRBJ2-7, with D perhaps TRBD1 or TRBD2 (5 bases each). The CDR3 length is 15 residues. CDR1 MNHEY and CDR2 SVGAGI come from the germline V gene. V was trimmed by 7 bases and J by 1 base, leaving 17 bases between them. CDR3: CASTPRGPGSYEQYF. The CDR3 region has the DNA TGTGCCAGCACCCCACGGGGACCGGGTTCCTACGAGCAGTACTTC.

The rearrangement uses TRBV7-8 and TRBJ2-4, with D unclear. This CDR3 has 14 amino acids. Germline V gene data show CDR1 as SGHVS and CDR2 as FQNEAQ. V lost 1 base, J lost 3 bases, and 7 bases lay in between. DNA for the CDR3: TGTGCCAGCAGCTTAGGGCCTATCAAAAACATTCAGTACTTC. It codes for CASSLGPIKNIQYF. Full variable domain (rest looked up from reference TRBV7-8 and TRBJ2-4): GAGVSQSPRYKVAKRGQDVALRCDPISGHVSLFWYQQALGQGPEFLTYFQNEAQLDKSGLPSDRFFAERPEGSVSTLKIQRTQQEDSAVYLCASSLGPIKNIQYFGAGTRLSVL.

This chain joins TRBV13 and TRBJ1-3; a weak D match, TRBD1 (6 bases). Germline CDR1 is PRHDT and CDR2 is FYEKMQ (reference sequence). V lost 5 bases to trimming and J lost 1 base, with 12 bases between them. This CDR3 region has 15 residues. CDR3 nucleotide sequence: TGTGCCAGCAGCCTTACAGGGATGTCTGGAAACACCATATATTTT. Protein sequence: CASSLTGMSGNTIYF.

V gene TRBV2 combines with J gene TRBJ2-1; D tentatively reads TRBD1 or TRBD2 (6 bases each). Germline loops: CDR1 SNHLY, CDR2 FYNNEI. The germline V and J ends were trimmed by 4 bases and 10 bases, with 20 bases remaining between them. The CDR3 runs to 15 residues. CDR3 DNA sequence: TGTGCCAGCAGTGTTGGAGGGGGACCCGTTTTGGAGCAGTTCTTC. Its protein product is CASSVGGGPVLEQFF.

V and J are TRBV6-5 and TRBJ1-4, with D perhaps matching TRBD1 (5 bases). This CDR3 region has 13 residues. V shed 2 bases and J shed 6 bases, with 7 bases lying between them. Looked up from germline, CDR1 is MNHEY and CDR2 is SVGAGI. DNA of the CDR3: TGTGCCAGCAGTTACAGGGGTGATGAAAAACTGTTTTTT. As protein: CASSYRGDEKLFF.

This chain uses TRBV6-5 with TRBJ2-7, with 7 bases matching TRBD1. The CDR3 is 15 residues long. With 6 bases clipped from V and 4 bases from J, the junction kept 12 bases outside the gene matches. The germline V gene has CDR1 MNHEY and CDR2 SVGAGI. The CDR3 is CASRTSRTGAYEQYF. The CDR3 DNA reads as TGTGCCAGCAGAACCTCCAGGACAGGCGCTTACGAGCAGTACTTC.

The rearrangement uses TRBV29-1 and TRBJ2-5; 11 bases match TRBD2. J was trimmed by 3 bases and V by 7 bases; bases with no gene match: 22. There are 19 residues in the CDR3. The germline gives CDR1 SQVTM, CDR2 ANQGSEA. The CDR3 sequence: CSAMGWEPRLAGTKETQYF. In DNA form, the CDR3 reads TGCAGCGCGATGGGGTGGGAACCTCGACTAGCGGGGACAAAAGAGACCCAGTACTTC.

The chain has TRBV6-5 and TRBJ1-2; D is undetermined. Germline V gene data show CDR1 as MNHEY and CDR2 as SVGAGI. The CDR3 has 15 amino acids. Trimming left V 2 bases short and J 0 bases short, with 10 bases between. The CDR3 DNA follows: TGTGCCAGCAGTTACCTAAGACAAGCTAACTATGGCTACACCTTC. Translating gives CASSYLRQANYGYTF.

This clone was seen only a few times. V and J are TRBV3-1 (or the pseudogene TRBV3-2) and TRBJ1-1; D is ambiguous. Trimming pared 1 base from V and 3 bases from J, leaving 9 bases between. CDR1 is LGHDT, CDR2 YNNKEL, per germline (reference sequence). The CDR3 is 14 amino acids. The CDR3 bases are TGTGCCAGCAGCCAAGGGCAGTCGCACACTGAAGCTTTCTTT. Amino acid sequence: CASSQGQSHTEAFF.

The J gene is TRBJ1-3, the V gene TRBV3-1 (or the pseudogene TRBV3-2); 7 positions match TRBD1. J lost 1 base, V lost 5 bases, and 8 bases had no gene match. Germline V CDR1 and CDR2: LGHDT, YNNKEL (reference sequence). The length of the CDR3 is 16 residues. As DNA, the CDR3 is TGTGCCAGCAGCTTCCGGACAGGCCCTTCTGGAAACACCATATATTTT. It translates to CASSFRTGPSGNTIYF.

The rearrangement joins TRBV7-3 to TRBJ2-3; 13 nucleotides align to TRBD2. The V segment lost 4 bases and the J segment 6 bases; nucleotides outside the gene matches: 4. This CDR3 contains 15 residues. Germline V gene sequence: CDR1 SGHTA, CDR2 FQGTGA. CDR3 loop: CASSSGLAGADTQYF. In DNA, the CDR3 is TGTGCCAGCAGCTCAGGACTAGCGGGGGCCGATACGCAGTATTTT.

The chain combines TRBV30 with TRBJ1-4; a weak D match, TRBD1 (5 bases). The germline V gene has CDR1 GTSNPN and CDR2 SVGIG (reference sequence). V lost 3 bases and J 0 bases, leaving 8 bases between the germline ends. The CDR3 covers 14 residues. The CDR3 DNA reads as TGTGCCTGGAGGAAAGGGGCAACTAATGAAAAACTGTTTTTT. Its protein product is CAWRKGATNEKLFF. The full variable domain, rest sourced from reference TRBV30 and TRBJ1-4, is SQTIHQWPATLVQPVGSPLSLECTVEGTSNPNLYWYRQAAGRGLQLLFYSVGIGQISSEVPQNLSASRPQDRQFILSSKKLLLSDSGFYLCAWRKGATNEKLFFGSGTQLSVL.

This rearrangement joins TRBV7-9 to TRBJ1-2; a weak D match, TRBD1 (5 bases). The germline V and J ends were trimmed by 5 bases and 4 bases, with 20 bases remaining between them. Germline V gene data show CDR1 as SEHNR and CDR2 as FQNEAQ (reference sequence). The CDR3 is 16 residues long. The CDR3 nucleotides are TGTGCCAGCAGCCTAACAAACCCCCGACAGTCCTATGGCTACACCTTC. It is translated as CASSLTNPRQSYGYTF.